The T cell receptor (beta chain) described here comes from a study of technical replicates of blood from a few donors. Here immunoSEQ multiplex PCR was the method, and the copy in TCRdb shows in-frame clones only, minus some. The sample consists of more than 90,000 clones, roughly 95% of them appearing once. This CDR3 is 13 amino acids long. CDR1 MNHEY and CDR2 SVGAGI come from the germline V gene. Between the trimmed V and J ends, which lost 2 bases and 1 base, there was a span of 5 bases. Material for sequencing was T cells isolated from PBMCs. This clonotype was obtained from a human donor in good health. The chain joins TRBV6-5 to TRBJ1-2; D perhaps matches TRBD1 (5 bases). Here the CDR3 DNA reads TGTGCCAGCAGTTACGGACATAACTATGGCTACACCTTC. Translated, it gives CASSYGHNYGYTF.